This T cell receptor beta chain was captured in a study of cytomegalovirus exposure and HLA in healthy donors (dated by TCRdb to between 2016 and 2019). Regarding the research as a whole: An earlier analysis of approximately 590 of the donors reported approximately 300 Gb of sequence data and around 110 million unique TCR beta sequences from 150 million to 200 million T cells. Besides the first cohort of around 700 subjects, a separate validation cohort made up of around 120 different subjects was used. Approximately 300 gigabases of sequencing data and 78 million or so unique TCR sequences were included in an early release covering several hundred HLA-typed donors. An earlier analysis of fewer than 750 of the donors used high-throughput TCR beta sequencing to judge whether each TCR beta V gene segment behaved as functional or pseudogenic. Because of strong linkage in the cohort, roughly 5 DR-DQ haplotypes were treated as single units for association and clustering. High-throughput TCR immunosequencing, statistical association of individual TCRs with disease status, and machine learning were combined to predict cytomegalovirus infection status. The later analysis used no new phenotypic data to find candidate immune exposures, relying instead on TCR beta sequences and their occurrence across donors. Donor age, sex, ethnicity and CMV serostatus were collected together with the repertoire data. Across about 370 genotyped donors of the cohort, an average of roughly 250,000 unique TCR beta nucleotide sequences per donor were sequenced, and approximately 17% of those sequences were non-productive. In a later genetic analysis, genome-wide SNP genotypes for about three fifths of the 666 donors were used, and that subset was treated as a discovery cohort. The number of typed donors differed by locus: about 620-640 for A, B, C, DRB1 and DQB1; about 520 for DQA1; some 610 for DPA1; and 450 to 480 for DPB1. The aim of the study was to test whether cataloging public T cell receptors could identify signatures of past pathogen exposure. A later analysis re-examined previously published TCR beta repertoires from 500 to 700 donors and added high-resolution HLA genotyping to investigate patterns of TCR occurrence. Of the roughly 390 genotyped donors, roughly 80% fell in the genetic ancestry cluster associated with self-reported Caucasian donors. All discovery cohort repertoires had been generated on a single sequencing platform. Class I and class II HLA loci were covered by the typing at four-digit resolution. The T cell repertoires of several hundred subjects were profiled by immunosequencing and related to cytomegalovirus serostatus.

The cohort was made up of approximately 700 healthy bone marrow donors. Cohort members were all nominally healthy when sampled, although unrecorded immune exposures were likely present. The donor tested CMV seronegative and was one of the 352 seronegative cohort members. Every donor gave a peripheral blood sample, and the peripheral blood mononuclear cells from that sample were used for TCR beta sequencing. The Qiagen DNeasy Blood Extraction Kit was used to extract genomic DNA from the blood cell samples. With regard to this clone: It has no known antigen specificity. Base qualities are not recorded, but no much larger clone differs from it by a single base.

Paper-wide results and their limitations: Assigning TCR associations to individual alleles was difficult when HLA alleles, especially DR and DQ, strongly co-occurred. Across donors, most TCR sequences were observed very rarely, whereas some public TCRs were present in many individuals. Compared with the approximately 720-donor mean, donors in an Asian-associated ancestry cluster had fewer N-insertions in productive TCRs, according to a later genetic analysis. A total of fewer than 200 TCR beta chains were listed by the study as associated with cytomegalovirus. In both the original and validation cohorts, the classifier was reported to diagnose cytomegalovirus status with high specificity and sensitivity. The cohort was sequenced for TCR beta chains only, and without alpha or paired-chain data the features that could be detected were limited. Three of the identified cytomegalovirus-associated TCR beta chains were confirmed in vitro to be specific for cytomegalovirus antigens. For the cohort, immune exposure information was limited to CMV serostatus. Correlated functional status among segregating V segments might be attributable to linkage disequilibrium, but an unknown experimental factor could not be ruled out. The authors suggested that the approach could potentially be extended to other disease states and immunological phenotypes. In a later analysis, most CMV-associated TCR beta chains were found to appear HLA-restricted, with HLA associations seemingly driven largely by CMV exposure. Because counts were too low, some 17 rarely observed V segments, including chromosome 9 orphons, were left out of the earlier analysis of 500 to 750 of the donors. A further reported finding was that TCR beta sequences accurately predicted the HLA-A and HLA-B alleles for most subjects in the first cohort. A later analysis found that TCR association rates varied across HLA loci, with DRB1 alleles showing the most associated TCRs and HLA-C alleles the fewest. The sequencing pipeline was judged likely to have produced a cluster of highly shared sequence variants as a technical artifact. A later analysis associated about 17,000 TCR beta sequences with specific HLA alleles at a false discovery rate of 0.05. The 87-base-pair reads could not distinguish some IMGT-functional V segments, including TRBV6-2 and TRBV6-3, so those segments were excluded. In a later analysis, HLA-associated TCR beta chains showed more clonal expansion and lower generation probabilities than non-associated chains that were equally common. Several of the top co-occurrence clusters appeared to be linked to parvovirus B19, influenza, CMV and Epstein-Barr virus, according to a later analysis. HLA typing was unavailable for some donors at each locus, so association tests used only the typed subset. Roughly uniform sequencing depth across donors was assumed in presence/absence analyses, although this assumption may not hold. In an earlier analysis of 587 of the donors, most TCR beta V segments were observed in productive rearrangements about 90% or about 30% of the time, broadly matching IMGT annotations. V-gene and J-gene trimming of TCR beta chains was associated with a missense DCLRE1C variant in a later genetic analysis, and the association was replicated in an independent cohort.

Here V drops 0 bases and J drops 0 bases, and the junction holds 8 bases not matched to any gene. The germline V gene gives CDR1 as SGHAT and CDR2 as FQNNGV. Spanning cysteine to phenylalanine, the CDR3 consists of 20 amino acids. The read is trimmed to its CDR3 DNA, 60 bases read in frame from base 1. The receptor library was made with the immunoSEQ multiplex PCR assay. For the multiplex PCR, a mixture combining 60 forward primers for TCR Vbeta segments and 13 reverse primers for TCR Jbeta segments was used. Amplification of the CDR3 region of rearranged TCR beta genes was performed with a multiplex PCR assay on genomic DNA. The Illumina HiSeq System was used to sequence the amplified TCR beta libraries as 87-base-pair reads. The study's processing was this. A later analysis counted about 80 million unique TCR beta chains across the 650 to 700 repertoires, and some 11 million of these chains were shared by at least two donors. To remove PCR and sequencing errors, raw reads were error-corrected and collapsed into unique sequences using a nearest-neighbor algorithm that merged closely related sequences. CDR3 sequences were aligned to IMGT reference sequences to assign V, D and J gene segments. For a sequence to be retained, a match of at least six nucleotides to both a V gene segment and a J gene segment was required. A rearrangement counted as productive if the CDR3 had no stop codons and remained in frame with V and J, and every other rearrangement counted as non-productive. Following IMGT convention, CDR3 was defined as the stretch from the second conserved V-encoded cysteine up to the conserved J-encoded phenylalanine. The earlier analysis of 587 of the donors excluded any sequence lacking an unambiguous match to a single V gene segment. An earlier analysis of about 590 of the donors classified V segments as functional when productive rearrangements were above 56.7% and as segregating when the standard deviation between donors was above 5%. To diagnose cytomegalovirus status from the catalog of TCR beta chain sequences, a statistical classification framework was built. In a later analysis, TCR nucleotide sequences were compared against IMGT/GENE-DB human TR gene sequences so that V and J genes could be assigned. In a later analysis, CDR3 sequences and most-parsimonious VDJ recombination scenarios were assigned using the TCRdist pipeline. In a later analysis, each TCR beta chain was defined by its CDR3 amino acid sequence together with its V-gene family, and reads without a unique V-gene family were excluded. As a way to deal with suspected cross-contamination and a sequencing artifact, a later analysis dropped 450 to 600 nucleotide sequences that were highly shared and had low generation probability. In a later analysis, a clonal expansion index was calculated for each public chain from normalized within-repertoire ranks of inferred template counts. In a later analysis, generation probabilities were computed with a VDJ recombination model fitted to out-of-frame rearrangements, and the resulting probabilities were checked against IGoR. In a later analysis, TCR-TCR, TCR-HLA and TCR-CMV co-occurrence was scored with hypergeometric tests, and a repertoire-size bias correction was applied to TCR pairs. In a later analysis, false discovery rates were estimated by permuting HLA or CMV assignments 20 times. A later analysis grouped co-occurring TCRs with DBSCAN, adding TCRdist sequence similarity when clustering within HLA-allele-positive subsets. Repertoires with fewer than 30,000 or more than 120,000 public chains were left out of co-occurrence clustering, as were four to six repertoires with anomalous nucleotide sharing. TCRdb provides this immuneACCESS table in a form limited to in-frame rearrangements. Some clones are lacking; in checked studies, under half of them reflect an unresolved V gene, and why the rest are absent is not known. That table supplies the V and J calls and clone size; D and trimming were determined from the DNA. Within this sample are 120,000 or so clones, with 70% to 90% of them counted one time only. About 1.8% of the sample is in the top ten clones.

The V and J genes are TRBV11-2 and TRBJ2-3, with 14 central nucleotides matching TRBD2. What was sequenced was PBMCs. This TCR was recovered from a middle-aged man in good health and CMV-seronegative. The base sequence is TGTGCCAGCAGCTTAGACGCCGGACTAGCGGGGGGCACTAGCACAGATACGCAGTATTTT. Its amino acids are CASSLDAGLAGGTSTDTQYF. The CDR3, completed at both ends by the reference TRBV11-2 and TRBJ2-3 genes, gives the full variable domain EAGVAQSPRYKIIEKRQSVAFWCNPISGHATLYWYQQILGQGPKLLIQFQNNGVVDDSQLPKDRFSAERLKGVDSTLKIQPAKLEDSAVYLCASSLDAGLAGGTSTDTQYFGPGTRLTVL.